These 17 T cell receptor beta chains came from one sample sequenced in a study of human T cells and chemical hapten exposure. Time point denoted: patch test 3, about 24 weeks after DPC sensitization. Indicated treatment: therapeutic diphenylcyclopropenone sensitization with weekly scalp DPC. TCRdb processed the RACE reads anew with MiXCR; each CDR3 protein has one entry. The sample has roughly 90,000 distinct CDR3 sequences, 9.5% to 13% seen once; the top ten hold more than 0.85%. The sequencing used whole blood, collected in connection with sensitization to the hapten diphenylcyclopropenone (DPC). These receptors were collected from a woman in her twenties or thirties with alopecia areata. Some clones in this sample may be carry-over from other donors' samples.

This clonotype has just a few counts. V and J are TRBV7-2 and TRBJ1-2; no definite D call. Germline lookup yields CDR1 SGHTA and CDR2 FQGNSA. Trimming shortened V by 5 bases and J by 11 bases, and 18 bases separated the two germline ends. The CDR3 sequence is 13 residues long. Here the CDR3 DNA reads TGTGCCAGCAGCGAAGTGGCCAGACCCCCGTACACCTTC. Its translation: CASSEVARPPYTF.

In its sample, this clonotype was seen many times. J is TRBJ1-1 and V is TRBV4-1; D is undetermined. This CDR3 is 15 amino acids long. Germline assignment: CDR1 MGHRA and CDR2 YSYEKL. V gave up 1 base and J gave up 0 bases, with 9 bases separating them. The CDR3 bases are TGCGCCAGCAGCCAAGGCGTAGGGATGAACACTGAAGCTTTCTTT. It is translated as CASSQGVGMNTEAFF.

The rearrangement uses TRBV6-1 and TRBJ2-2; a possible D gene is TRBD1 (5 bases). Germline values: CDR1 MNHNS, CDR2 SASEGT. This CDR3 has 15 residues. V shed 6 bases and J shed 6 bases, with 17 bases lying between them. In DNA form, the CDR3 reads TGTGCCAGCAGCGAGACTGGCTTAGGGGCCGGGGAGCTGTTTTTT. Its protein product is CASSETGLGAGELFF.

In its sample, this clonotype was seen a few times. This chain uses TRBV7-9 with TRBJ1-1; D not resolved. Trimming shortened V by 1 base and J by 6 bases, and 15 bases separated the two germline ends. The CDR3 extends over 15 amino acids. CDR1 is SEHNR, CDR2 FQNEAQ, per germline (reference sequence). CDR3 sequence: CASSLGVNFDPEAFF. The CDR3 nucleotides read TGTGCCAGCAGCTTAGGGGTAAATTTTGACCCTGAAGCTTTCTTT. Based on the CDR3 plus reference TRBV7-9 and TRBJ1-1, the full variable domain is DTGVSQNPRHKITKRGQNVTFRCDPISEHNRLYWYRQTLGQGPEFLTYFQNEAQLEKSRLLSDRFSAERPKGSFSTLEIQRTEQGDSAMYLCASSLGVNFDPEAFFGQGTRLTVV.

The genes are TRBV4-1 and TRBJ2-5, with D tentatively TRBD2 (7 bases). The V and J ends lost 5 bases and 4 bases respectively, with 17 bases between them. The CDR3 runs 15 residues. Germline V gene lookup returns CDR1 MGHRA and CDR2 YSYEKL. CDR3 protein: CASSSYRGAGETQYF. The CDR3 region has the DNA TGCGCCAGCAGCTCATACCGGGGGGCCGGAGAGACCCAGTACTTC.

This clonotype has ten or more counts. J is TRBJ1-2 and V is TRBV29-1; D unresolved. This CDR3 has 12 residues. The V gene's germline CDR1 is SQVTM and CDR2 ANQGSEA. V was cut by 4 bases and J by 2 bases, with 8 bases left in between. CDR3 residues: CSVGPENYGYTF. The CDR3 DNA reads as TGCAGCGTTGGACCAGAGAACTATGGCTACACCTTC.

The chain uses TRBV3-1 and TRBJ2-5; 7 bases match TRBD1. This CDR3 is built from 13 residues. The germline V gene encodes CDR1 LGHDT and CDR2 YNNKEL (reference sequence). The trim removed 4 bases at V and 5 bases at J, leaving 4 bases unmatched. Here the CDR3 DNA reads TGTGCCAGCAGCCGACAGGGAGTTGAGACCCAGTACTTC. The encoded protein is CASSRQGVETQYF.

This clonotype was seen ten or more times. The chain has TRBV29-1 and TRBJ2-6, with unresolved D. The CDR3 has 14 amino acids. Trimming cost V 3 bases and J 1 base, with 7 bases left between them. Germline CDR1 is SQVTM and CDR2 is ANQGSEA. CDR3 DNA sequence: TGCAGCGTTGACGAGTCATCTGGGGCCAACGTCCTGACTTTC. As protein: CSVDESSGANVLTF.

This clonotype showed up many times. This chain links TRBV11-2 with TRBJ1-2, with D unclear. The CDR3 contains 12 residues. Trimming took off 0 bases at V and 4 bases at J, with 3 bases between the two ends. Germline assignment: CDR1 SGHAT and CDR2 FQNNGV. The CDR3, as DNA: TGTGCCAGCAGCTTAGAAGCCTATGGCTACACCTTC. Its translation: CASSLEAYGYTF.

The table lists this clonotype with many counts. The chain uses TRBV18 and TRBJ1-3; D is unclear. Germline V gene data show CDR1 as KGHSH and CDR2 as LQKENI. Trimming removed 0 bases from V and 4 bases from J, with 13 bases in between. There are 16 residues in the CDR3. As DNA, the CDR3 is TGTGCCAGCTCACCACCGCGCACAGCAACCGGAAACACCATATATTTT. Its protein product is CASSPPRTATGNTIYF. Full variable domain (outside the CDR3, taken from reference TRBV18 and TRBJ1-3): NAGVMQNPRHLVRRRGQEARLRCSPMKGHSHVYWYRQLPEEGLKFMVYLQKENIIDESGMPKERFSAEFPKEGPSILRIQQVVRGDSAAYFCASSPPRTATGNTIYFGEGSWLTVV.

This clonotype came up a few times. This sequence joins TRBV6-2 or TRBV6-3 and TRBJ2-7; D is unresolved. This CDR3 is built from 11 residues. CDR1 MNHEY and CDR2 SVGEGT come from the germline V gene. With 6 bases removed from V and 2 bases from J, the gap between germline ends came to 5 bases. CDR3 residues: CASRNPYEQYF. DNA for the CDR3: TGTGCCAGCAGAAATCCCTACGAGCAGTACTTC.

This clonotype was observed many times. This chain joins TRBV2 and TRBJ2-1; no clear D. The CDR3 extends over 15 amino acids. Germline CDR1 and CDR2: SNHLY and FYNNEI. Trimming took off 9 bases at V and 0 bases at J, with 15 bases between the two ends. CDR3 amino acids: CASTEVLSSYNEQFF. The CDR3 nucleotides read TGTGCCAGTACTGAGGTTTTGAGCTCCTACAATGAGCAGTTCTTC.

This clonotype was found many times. The V and J genes are TRBV20-1 and TRBJ2-1; no clear D gene. V was trimmed by 3 bases and J by 2 bases, leaving 11 bases between them. Germline V gives CDR1 DFQATT, CDR2 SNEGSKA (reference sequence). This CDR3 has 14 residues. CDR3 in amino acids: CSARVPGTYNEQFF. The DNA for the CDR3 is TGCAGTGCTAGGGTTCCTGGAACCTACAATGAGCAGTTCTTC.

The V and J genes are TRBV12-3 or TRBV12-4 and TRBJ2-5, with 10 bases aligning to TRBD2. The J segment lost 7 bases and the V segment lost 5 bases, leaving 7 bases of the junction unmatched. The CDR3 is 14 amino acids. As DNA, the CDR3 is TGTGCCAGCAGTGAAACTAGCGGGAAGGGGACCCAGTACTTC. Translation: CASSETSGKGTQYF.

The V gene is TRBV7-2, the J gene TRBJ2-7, with D perhaps TRBD1 (5 bases). The CDR3 runs 13 residues. Germline-derived CDR1 and CDR2 are SGHTA and FQGNSA. V was shortened by 4 bases and J by 3 bases, with 10 bases between the two germline ends. CDR3 residues: CASSSAQGYEQYF. CDR3 DNA sequence: TGTGCCAGCAGCTCGGCCCAGGGCTACGAGCAGTACTTC.

This clonotype came up many times. V is TRBV20-1 and J is TRBJ1-2; D perhaps matches TRBD1 (5 bases). V dropped 0 bases and J dropped 3 bases, with 5 bases sitting between them. This CDR3 is built from 12 residues. Looked up from germline, CDR1 is DFQATT and CDR2 is SNEGSKA (reference sequence). CDR3 protein: CSARDRDYGYTF. CDR3 DNA sequence: TGCAGTGCTAGAGACAGGGACTATGGCTACACCTTC.

Only a few counts were recorded for this clonotype. The chain carries TRBV5-6 and TRBJ1-2; D is uncertain. The germline V gene has CDR1 SGHDT and CDR2 YYEEEE. This CDR3 contains 14 residues. The V end was cut by 0 bases, the J end by 2 bases, with 8 bases between. CDR3 nucleotide sequence: TGTGCCAGCAGCTTGGGGGCAGCCAACTATGGCTACACCTTC. Its translation: CASSLGAANYGYTF.